Listed here is a single T cell receptor (beta chain). Its antigen is not known. The record originates from a study of shared clonotypes between healthy human individuals. As for the study in general: Aged between 18 and 49, the donors were a couple of women and a few men. Each donor's CD8 memory used one plate, CD8 naive two, each CD4 subset three. Study-level points and caveats: A limitation of the genetic and exposure-history diversity represented arose from few donors.

The CDR3 length is 15 residues. The V end was cut by 2 bases, the J end by 0 bases, with 9 bases between. The germline gives CDR1 MNHEY, CDR2 SVGAGI. The protocol was immunoSEQ multiplex PCR, while the TCRdb copy is restricted to in-frame clones and leaves out a portion. This table has approximately 2,000,000 clones, about nine tenths appearing once. This TCR was recovered from a man between 18 and 29 years old in good health. Some clones in this sample may be carry-over from other donors' samples. V usage is TRBV6-5 and J usage is TRBJ2-3, with D possibly matching TRBD2 (5 bases). The sequenced sample was naive CD4+ T cells from PBMCs. Documented subset: CD45RA+ positively selected. The CDR3 DNA sequence: TGTGCCAGCAGTTACAATCTAGCAAGCACAGATACGCAGTATTTT. It codes for CASSYNLASTDTQYF.